Presented here are 28 T cell receptor beta chains from one specimen sequenced in a study of cytomegalovirus exposure and HLA in healthy donors. Generated by immunoSEQ multiplex PCR, the TCRdb table keeps only in-frame clones and is missing some. The sample lists roughly 190,000 clones, about nine tenths occurring once. Sequenced sample: PBMCs. The receptors stem from a man aged 25-40 years in good health and CMV-seropositive.

The chain recombines TRBV5-6 with TRBJ2-1; TRBD2 agrees at 7 bases. Germline values: CDR1 SGHDT, CDR2 YYEEEE. Losses at the gene ends were 1 base for V and 4 bases for J; bases not matched to a gene: 5. The CDR3 is 15 residues long. The CDR3 reads CASSLRDYQYNEQFF. CDR3 in DNA: TGTGCCAGCAGCTTGAGGGACTACCAGTACAATGAGCAGTTCTTC.

The chain joins TRBV4-1 to TRBJ2-1; D is possibly TRBD1 or TRBD2 (5 bases each). Trimming took 0 bases from V and 0 from J, leaving 15 bases between them. CDR3 size: 18 residues. Germline V CDR1 and CDR2: MGHRA, YSYEKL. The chain's CDR3 is CASSQDIPGTSSYNEQFF. In DNA form, the CDR3 reads TGCGCCAGCAGCCAAGACATACCCGGGACCAGCTCCTACAATGAGCAGTTCTTC.

V is TRBV2 and J is TRBJ1-1, with a tentative D call TRBD1 (5 bases). The CDR3 is 15 amino acids. Between the trimmed V and J ends, which lost 7 bases and 1 base, there was a span of 16 bases. The germline V gene encodes CDR1 SNHLY and CDR2 FYNNEI. CDR3: CASNPGWGGNTEAFF. The CDR3 bases are TGTGCCAGCAACCCTGGATGGGGGGGGAACACTGAAGCTTTCTTT.

This sequence joins TRBV7-9 and TRBJ1-5; D remains unclear. Germline CDR1 SEHNR, CDR2 FQNEAQ (reference sequence). The CDR3 contains 14 residues. The V and J ends lost 1 base and 3 bases respectively, with 7 bases between them. DNA for the CDR3: TGTGCCAGCAGCTTAGAGGCAGACAATCAGCCCCAGCATTTT. It encodes CASSLEADNQPQHF.

This chain joins TRBV7-3 and TRBJ2-1; 10 bases match TRBD2. Trimming cost V 2 bases and J 2 bases; bases outside gene matches: 9. This CDR3 region has 18 residues. Germline values: CDR1 SGHTA, CDR2 FQGTGA. In nucleotides, the CDR3 is TGTGCCAGCAGCTTAGGGCCCCCTACTAGCGGGACCTACAATGAGCAGTTCTTC. Its protein is CASSLGPPTSGTYNEQFF.

This clone was detected once. The genes are TRBV9 and TRBJ2-3; D gene ambiguous. Between the trimmed V and J ends, which lost 0 bases and 6 bases, there was a span of 11 bases. Germline-derived CDR1 and CDR2 are SGDLS and YYNGEE. The CDR3 length is 14 residues. CDR3 protein: CASSVGRPRDTQYF. The CDR3 bases are TGTGCCAGCAGCGTAGGTCGGCCTAGGGATACGCAGTATTTT. The complete variable domain, with remaining parts taken from reference TRBV9 and TRBJ2-3, reads DSGVTQTPKHLITATGQRVTLRCSPRSGDLSVYWYQQSLDQGLQFLIQYYNGEERAKGNILERFSAQQFPDLHSELNLSSLELGDSALYFCASSVGRPRDTQYFGPGTRLTVL.

The chain combines TRBV6-6 with TRBJ2-7; D possibly uses TRBD1 or TRBD2 (5 bases each). Germline V gene sequence: CDR1 MNHNY, CDR2 SVGAGI (reference sequence). The CDR3 is 14 amino acids. V was pared by 5 bases and J by 3 bases, with 14 bases between. The CDR3 protein is CASSNRDRGYEQYF. In DNA form, the CDR3 reads TGTGCCAGCAGTAACCGGGACCGAGGCTACGAGCAGTACTTC.

V usage is TRBV19 and J usage is TRBJ2-7, with D perhaps given as TRBD1 or TRBD2 (5 bases each). CDR3 length equals 13 residues. V was shortened by 5 bases and J by 6 bases, with 14 bases between the two germline ends. The germline gives CDR1 LNHDA, CDR2 SQIVND (reference sequence). Written as DNA, the CDR3 is TGTGCCAGTAGTGGGACGGGATGGGCCGAGCAGTACTTC. Translating it yields CASSGTGWAEQYF. Full variable domain (missing parts from reference TRBV19 and TRBJ2-7): DGGITQSPKYLFRKEGQNVTLSCEQNLNHDAMYWYRQDPGQGLRLIYYSQIVNDFQKGDIAEGYSVSREKKESFPLTVTSAQKNPTAFYLCASSGTGWAEQYFGPGTRLTVT.

The V and J genes are TRBV6-1 and TRBJ1-2; 9 nucleotides match TRBD1. V lost 7 bases, J lost 7 bases, and 13 bases stayed unmatched. Germline V gives CDR1 MNHNS, CDR2 SASEGT. This CDR3 is built from 15 residues. This CDR3 is CASKGGTGTGGGYTF. In DNA form, the CDR3 reads TGTGCCAGCAAGGGGGGGACAGGGACGGGTGGTGGCTACACCTTC.

The chain is built from TRBV6-1 and TRBJ2-1, with no clear D. The CDR3 covers 14 residues. V was trimmed by 9 bases and J by 0 bases, leaving 12 bases between them. Germline V lookup: CDR1 MNHNS, CDR2 SASEGT. The CDR3 nucleotides are TGTGCCAGTGCCCCCCCGAGCTCCTACAATGAGCAGTTCTTC. Protein sequence: CASAPPSSYNEQFF.

V usage is TRBV5-6 and J usage is TRBJ2-2; the match to TRBD2 covers 8 bases. In germline, CDR1 is SGHDT, CDR2 YYEEEE. CDR3 length: 15 residues. Trimming removed 4 bases from V and 4 bases from J; junction bases left unmatched: 6. The CDR3: CASSSSGEGTGELFF. The CDR3 DNA reads TGTGCCAGCAGCAGTAGCGGGGAAGGCACCGGGGAGCTGTTTTTT.

V gene TRBV7-2 combines with J gene TRBJ1-2; TRBD1 matches at 7 bases. Trimming at V came to 7 bases and at J to 8 bases, leaving 7 bases not matched to a gene. The germline CDR1 and CDR2 sequences are SGHTA and FQGNSA. CDR3 size: 12 residues. The CDR3 region is CASIPGTVGYTF. DNA for the CDR3: TGTGCCAGCATACCCGGGACAGTCGGCTACACCTTC. Using reference TRBV7-2 and TRBJ1-2 for the parts outside the CDR3, the full variable domain is GAGVSQSPSNKVTEKGKDVELRCDPISGHTALYWYRQSLGQGLEFLIYFQGNSAPDKSGLPSDRFSAERTGGSVSTLTIQRTQQEDSAVYLCASIPGTVGYTFGSGTRLTVV.

V usage is TRBV7-9 and J usage is TRBJ2-7; 8 bases agree with TRBD1. The germline gives CDR1 SEHNR, CDR2 FQNEAQ (reference sequence). The CDR3 extends over 16 amino acids. Germline trimming cut 4 bases from V and 1 base from J; bases unmatched to any gene: 9. As DNA, the CDR3 is TGTGCCAGCAGCTACCGGACAGGGAAGAGTTCCTACGAGCAGTACTTC. Its protein is CASSYRTGKSSYEQYF.

The chain employs TRBV18 and TRBJ1-5; D is unresolved. The CDR3 spans 13 residues. The V end lost 2 bases, the J end lost 6 bases, and 8 bases lay between the germline ends. Germline values: CDR1 KGHSH, CDR2 LQKENI. The CDR3 DNA reads as TGTGCCAGCTCACCAGGGGTCGGTCAGCCCCAGCATTTT. Its translation is CASSPGVGQPQHF.

This clone was seen a few times. The chain links TRBV11-3 to TRBJ2-7; D is uncertain. Germline V gene lookup returns CDR1 SGHNT and CDR2 YENEEA. This CDR3 spans 14 amino acids. Between the trimmed V and J ends, which lost 1 base and 0 bases, there was a span of 7 bases. The CDR3 reads CASSLVRSSYEQYF. In DNA, the CDR3 is TGTGCCAGCAGCTTAGTTAGGAGCTCCTACGAGCAGTACTTC.

The V and J genes are TRBV7-8 and TRBJ2-7; tentatively, D is TRBD2 (5 bases). CDR1 is SGHVS, CDR2 FQNEAQ, per germline. Trimming stripped 2 bases from V and 5 bases from J, with 28 bases between. CDR3 size: 19 residues. This CDR3 is CASSLIPSAIATEFNEQYF. Written as DNA, the CDR3 is TGTGCCAGCAGCTTAATTCCTTCAGCTATAGCGACCGAATTTAACGAGCAGTACTTC.

The chain carries TRBV2 and TRBJ1-5, with a tentative D call TRBD1 (6 bases). There are 14 residues in the CDR3. The ends were cut back, 2 bases at V and 5 bases at J, with 10 bases in the middle. Germline V gene lookup returns CDR1 SNHLY and CDR2 FYNNEI. CDR3 residues: CASSEKGDDQPQHF. Written as DNA, the CDR3 is TGTGCCAGCAGTGAAAAGGGGGACGATCAGCCCCAGCATTTT.

The chain carries TRBV29-1 and TRBJ2-7, with D tentatively TRBD1 (5 bases). This CDR3 comprises 13 residues. The germline V gene encodes CDR1 SQVTM and CDR2 ANQGSEA. The CDR3 DNA sequence: TGCACCGTCCAGGACATGAGCTCCTACGAGCAGTACTTC. Residues: CTVQDMSSYEQYF.

This chain connects TRBV4-1 to TRBJ1-5; no clear D. The CDR3 consists of 14 residues. Germline CDR1 and CDR2: MGHRA and YSYEKL. The germline V and J ends were trimmed by 4 bases and 8 bases, with 15 bases remaining between them. The CDR3 protein is CASSPGGNLEPQHF. CDR3 sequence (DNA): TGCGCCAGCAGCCCCGGTGGGAACCTTGAGCCCCAGCATTTT.

The chain combines TRBV28 with TRBJ2-7; the D is unclear. CDR1 is MDHEN, CDR2 SYDVKM, per germline. This CDR3 has 15 residues. The V end lost 6 bases, the J end lost 6 bases, and 21 bases lay between the germline ends. The CDR3 sequence is CASSLAVGIHSEQYF. CDR3 bases: TGTGCCAGCAGCCTCGCGGTAGGAATCCATTCCGAGCAGTACTTC.

The gene calls are TRBV7-9 and TRBJ2-3; 8 bases are a match to TRBD2. V was clipped by 5 bases and J by 2 bases; unmatched bases: 15. The CDR3 is made up of 18 amino acids. Germline lookup yields CDR1 SEHNR and CDR2 FQNEAQ (reference sequence). In DNA, the CDR3 is TGTGCCAGCAGCCCCGTCTGGAGGGCGGGGGGATACACAGATACGCAGTATTTT. Translated: CASSPVWRAGGYTDTQYF.

This clone appeared a few times. The CDR3 DNA is TGTGCCTGGAGTCAAGGGGTCAGGGGCGGCTACACCTTC. Translating it yields CAWSQGVRGGYTF. The chain is built from TRBV30 and TRBJ1-2, with a possible D match to TRBD1 (6 bases). CDR1 GTSNPN and CDR2 SVGIG come from the germline V gene (reference sequence). The ends were cut back, 2 bases at V and 8 bases at J, with 15 bases in the middle. The CDR3 sequence is 13 residues long.

The chain carries TRBV11-2 and TRBJ2-3, with TRBD2 matching 12 bases. The CDR3 is 15 amino acids. The V and J ends lost 5 bases and 5 bases, in that order; junction bases with no gene match: 5. Per germline, CDR1 SGHAT and CDR2 FQNNGV. The CDR3 is CASSPTSGSGDTQYF. CDR3 coding DNA: TGTGCCAGCAGCCCGACTAGCGGGAGTGGAGATACGCAGTATTTT.

V gene TRBV7-3 combines with J gene TRBJ2-7, with D tentatively TRBD1 (6 bases). V lost 1 base and J 4 bases, leaving 14 bases between the germline ends. Germline-derived CDR1 and CDR2 are SGHTA and FQGTGA. The CDR3 loop spans 15 amino acids. Here the CDR3 reads CASSLSTGRSYEQYF. CDR3 bases: TGTGCCAGCAGCTTAAGTACAGGGAGAAGTTACGAGCAGTACTTC.

The genes are TRBV5-3 and TRBJ2-7, with D maybe TRBD2 (5 bases). TRBV5-3 is noted as an ORF with a role that remains uncertain. Trimming stripped 3 bases from V and 3 bases from J, with 16 bases between. This CDR3 spans 15 amino acids. The DNA of the CDR3 is TGTGCCAGAAGCTCGGTTCAGGACTTGCACTACGAGCAGTACTTC. The encoded protein is CARSSVQDLHYEQYF.

The chain recombines TRBV9 with TRBJ2-7; D might be TRBD1 or TRBD2, each matching 5 bases. V lost 1 base, J lost 1 base, and 12 bases lay in between. Germline values: CDR1 SGDLS, CDR2 YYNGEE. The CDR3 totals 15 residues. This CDR3 reads CASSVFGTNSYEQYF. The CDR3 DNA follows: TGTGCCAGCAGCGTATTTGGGACCAATTCCTACGAGCAGTACTTC.

This clone was detected only once. The rearrangement uses TRBV5-1 and TRBJ2-7; D possibly matches TRBD1 or TRBD2 (5 bases each). The CDR3 runs to 17 residues. V was pared by 3 bases and J by 3 bases, with 22 bases between. Germline V gene data show CDR1 as SGHRS and CDR2 as YFSETQ. CDR3 loop: CASSSPRRDPERYEQYF. The DNA for the CDR3 is TGCGCCAGCAGCTCTCCTCGCCGGGACCCAGAGCGCTACGAGCAGTACTTC.

The genes are TRBV14 and TRBJ2-3; D remains ambiguous. CDR3 size: 13 residues. Trimming took off 3 bases at V and 4 bases at J, with 8 bases between the two ends. CDR1 and CDR2 (germline): SGHDN, FVKESK. The CDR3 bases are TGTGCCAGCAGCCAGGGCTTGGCAGATACGCAGTATTTT. Its protein is CASSQGLADTQYF.